This T cell receptor beta chain was sequenced in a study of cytomegalovirus exposure and HLA in healthy donors (dated by TCRdb to about 2017). The study in broad terms: An earlier analysis of several hundred of the donors reported approximately 280 Gb of sequence data and 100 million to 120 million unique TCR beta sequences obtained from about 200 million T cells. Every repertoire in the discovery cohort had been generated on one and the same sequencing platform. A later genetic analysis used genome-wide SNP genotypes for about 65% of the 666 donors, treating that subset as a discovery cohort. Rather than using new phenotypic data, the later analysis identified candidate immune exposures from TCR beta sequences and from how often those sequences occurred across donors. The number of donors typed differed by locus, with roughly 629-640 for A, B, C, DRB1 and DQB1, roughly 550 for DQA1, under 610 for DPA1, and around 450 for DPB1. To study patterns of TCR occurrence, a later analysis re-analyzed previously published TCR beta repertoires from 500 to 850 donors and added high-resolution HLA genotyping. Of the approximately 370 genotyped donors, approximately 81% were placed in the genetic ancestry cluster associated with self-reported Caucasian donors. An early release that covered about 600 HLA-typed donors contained approximately 300 gigabases of sequencing data and 80 million or so unique TCR sequences. The study was designed to test whether signatures of past pathogen exposure could be identified by cataloging public T cell receptors. High-throughput TCR immunosequencing, statistical association of individual TCRs with disease status, and machine learning were combined to predict cytomegalovirus infection status. Using immunosequencing, the study profiled T cell repertoires from 500 to 800 subjects and related those repertoires to cytomegalovirus serostatus. An earlier analysis of roughly 600 of the donors used high-throughput TCR beta sequencing to judge whether each TCR beta V gene segment behaved as functional or pseudogenic. Donor age, sex, ethnicity and CMV serostatus were compiled together with the repertoire data. In addition to the first cohort of approximately 650 subjects, a separate validation cohort of 120 different subjects was used. HLA typing covered class I and class II loci at four-digit resolution. Among about 370 genotyped donors of the cohort, an average of roughly 230,000 unique TCR beta nucleotide sequences was sequenced per donor, of which 15% to 20% were non-productive. Roughly 5 DR-DQ haplotypes were handled as single units for association and clustering, since linkage in the cohort was strong.

Concerning this clone: Its binding antigen is unknown. Base-call qualities are not available, and no considerably larger clone is one nucleotide away.

The protocol used for the library was the immunoSEQ multiplex PCR assay. For the multiplex PCR, a mixture combining 60 forward primers for TCR Vbeta segments and 13 reverse primers for TCR Jbeta segments was used. The CDR3 region of rearranged TCR beta genes was amplified from genomic DNA by a multiplex PCR assay. On the Illumina HiSeq System, the amplified TCR beta libraries were sequenced as 87-base-pair reads. As for the authors' bioinformatics: In a later analysis, 70 million to 95 million unique TCR beta chains were counted across the roughly 610 repertoires, and around 10 million of these chains were shared by at least two donors. A nearest-neighbor algorithm error-corrected the raw reads and collapsed the reads into unique sequences, merging closely related sequences to remove PCR and sequencing errors. V, D and J gene segments were assigned by aligning CDR3 sequences to IMGT reference sequences. For a sequence to be retained, at least a six-nucleotide match to both a V gene segment and a J gene segment was required. Rearrangements were classified as productive when the CDR3 lacked stop codons and remained in frame with V and J, and all other rearrangements were classified as non-productive. Following IMGT convention, CDR3 was defined as the stretch from the second conserved V-encoded cysteine to the conserved J-encoded phenylalanine. The earlier analysis of fewer than 750 of the donors excluded sequences that lacked an unambiguous match to a single V gene segment. In an earlier analysis of about 590 of the donors, a V segment was called functional when productive rearrangements were above 56.7%, and segregating when the standard deviation between donors exceeded 5%. A statistical classification framework was developed to diagnose cytomegalovirus status using the catalog of TCR beta chain sequences. A later analysis assigned V and J genes by comparing TCR nucleotide sequences with IMGT/GENE-DB human TR gene sequences. Using the TCRdist pipeline, a later analysis assigned CDR3 sequences along with most-parsimonious VDJ recombination scenarios. A later analysis defined each TCR beta chain by its CDR3 amino acid sequence plus V-gene family, and excluded reads lacking a unique V-gene family. In a later analysis, 550 to 650 highly shared, low-generation-probability nucleotide sequences were removed to address suspected cross-contamination and a sequencing artifact. For each public chain, a later analysis derived a clonal expansion index from normalized ranks of inferred template counts within each repertoire. Generation probabilities in a later analysis came from a VDJ recombination model fitted to out-of-frame rearrangements, and those results were checked against IGoR. A later analysis scored TCR-TCR, TCR-HLA and TCR-CMV co-occurrence with hypergeometric tests, applying a repertoire-size bias correction to TCR pairs. A later analysis estimated false discovery rates by permuting HLA or CMV assignments 20 times. In a later analysis, co-occurring TCRs were grouped with DBSCAN, and TCRdist sequence similarity was added when clustering was performed within HLA-allele-positive subsets. Repertoires with fewer than 30,000 or more than 120,000 public chains were left out of co-occurrence clustering, as were about five repertoires with anomalous nucleotide sharing. This is the immuneACCESS table as TCRdb keeps it, with only in-frame sequences that have V and J called. A part of the clones is gone; compared with another copy, unresolved V genes explain less than half, and the rest is unexplained. V and J calls and clone size are copied from that table; D and trimming were computed from the DNA. This sample gives roughly 140,000 clones in total; roughly 80% of them show up just once. The ten largest clones take up about 4.4% of the sample.

The cohort was made up of 666 healthy bone marrow donors. Cohort members were all nominally healthy when sampled, although unrecorded immune exposures were likely present. The donor was CMV seronegative and belonged to the group of 352 seronegative cohort members. A peripheral blood sample was provided by each donor, and peripheral blood mononuclear cells were used for TCR beta sequencing. Genomic DNA extraction from the blood cell samples was performed with the Qiagen DNeasy Blood Extraction Kit. The full study reports these points: Broadly in line with IMGT annotations, most TCR beta V segments showed up in productive rearrangements about 87% or about 30% of the time in an earlier analysis of several hundred of the donors. In a later analysis, the rate of TCR association differed among HLA loci, with DRB1 alleles having the most associated TCRs and HLA-C alleles having the fewest. According to a later genetic analysis, donors in an Asian-associated ancestry cluster had fewer N-insertions in productive TCRs than the approximately 650-donor mean. A further reported finding was that TCR beta sequences accurately predicted the HLA-A and HLA-B alleles for most subjects in the first cohort. Several of the top co-occurrence clusters appeared to be linked to parvovirus B19, influenza, CMV and Epstein-Barr virus, according to a later analysis. In vitro tests confirmed that a few of the cytomegalovirus-associated TCR beta chains recognize cytomegalovirus antigens. Linkage disequilibrium might explain the correlated functional status among segregating V segments, but an unknown experimental factor could not be excluded. In both the original and validation cohorts, the classifier was reported to diagnose cytomegalovirus status with high specificity and sensitivity. The authors suggested that the approach could potentially be generalized to other disease states and immunological phenotypes. Because HLA typing was missing for some donors at each locus, association tests included only the typed subset. A later analysis found that most CMV-associated TCR beta chains appeared HLA-restricted, with HLA associations seemingly driven largely by CMV exposure. Assigning TCR associations to individual alleles was difficult when HLA alleles, especially DR and DQ, strongly co-occurred. Across donors, most TCR sequences were observed very rarely, whereas some public TCRs were present in many individuals. In a later genetic analysis, a missense DCLRE1C variant was associated with V-gene and J-gene trimming of TCR beta chains, and the association was replicated in an independent cohort. For the cohort, immune exposure information was limited to CMV serostatus. Because the 87-base-pair reads could not distinguish some IMGT-functional V segments, including TRBV6-2 and TRBV6-3, those segments were excluded. A cluster of highly shared sequence variants was judged likely to be a technical artifact of the sequencing pipeline. This cohort had only TCR beta chains sequenced, and the lack of alpha or paired-chain data limited which features could be detected. The study listed 150 to 200 TCR beta chains as associated with cytomegalovirus. Specific HLA alleles were associated with 18,000 or so TCR beta sequences at a false discovery rate of 0.05 in a later analysis. Roughly uniform sequencing depth across donors was assumed in presence/absence analyses, although this assumption may not hold. A later analysis found that HLA-associated TCR beta chains were more clonally expanded and had lower generation probabilities than equally common non-associated chains. Because counts were too low, under 20 rarely observed V segments, including chromosome 9 orphons, were left out of the earlier analysis of 587 of the donors.

The CDR3 holds 15 amino acids from the cysteine to the phenylalanine. Of all the DNA, just the CDR3 is kept, 45 bases in frame from base 1. The germline V gene provides CDR1 MGHRA and CDR2 YSYEKL. After removal of 4 bases from V and 0 bases from J, the junction retains 6 bases not matched to a gene. The receptor was derived from a man aged 35 to 55 in good health and CMV-seronegative. The source material was PBMCs. The chain uses TRBV4-1 and TRBJ2-7, with 7 bases matching TRBD2. CDR3 region: CASSPFAGVSYEQYF. The DNA reads as follows: TGCGCCAGCAGCCCTTTTGCGGGGGTCTCCTACGAGCAGTACTTC.